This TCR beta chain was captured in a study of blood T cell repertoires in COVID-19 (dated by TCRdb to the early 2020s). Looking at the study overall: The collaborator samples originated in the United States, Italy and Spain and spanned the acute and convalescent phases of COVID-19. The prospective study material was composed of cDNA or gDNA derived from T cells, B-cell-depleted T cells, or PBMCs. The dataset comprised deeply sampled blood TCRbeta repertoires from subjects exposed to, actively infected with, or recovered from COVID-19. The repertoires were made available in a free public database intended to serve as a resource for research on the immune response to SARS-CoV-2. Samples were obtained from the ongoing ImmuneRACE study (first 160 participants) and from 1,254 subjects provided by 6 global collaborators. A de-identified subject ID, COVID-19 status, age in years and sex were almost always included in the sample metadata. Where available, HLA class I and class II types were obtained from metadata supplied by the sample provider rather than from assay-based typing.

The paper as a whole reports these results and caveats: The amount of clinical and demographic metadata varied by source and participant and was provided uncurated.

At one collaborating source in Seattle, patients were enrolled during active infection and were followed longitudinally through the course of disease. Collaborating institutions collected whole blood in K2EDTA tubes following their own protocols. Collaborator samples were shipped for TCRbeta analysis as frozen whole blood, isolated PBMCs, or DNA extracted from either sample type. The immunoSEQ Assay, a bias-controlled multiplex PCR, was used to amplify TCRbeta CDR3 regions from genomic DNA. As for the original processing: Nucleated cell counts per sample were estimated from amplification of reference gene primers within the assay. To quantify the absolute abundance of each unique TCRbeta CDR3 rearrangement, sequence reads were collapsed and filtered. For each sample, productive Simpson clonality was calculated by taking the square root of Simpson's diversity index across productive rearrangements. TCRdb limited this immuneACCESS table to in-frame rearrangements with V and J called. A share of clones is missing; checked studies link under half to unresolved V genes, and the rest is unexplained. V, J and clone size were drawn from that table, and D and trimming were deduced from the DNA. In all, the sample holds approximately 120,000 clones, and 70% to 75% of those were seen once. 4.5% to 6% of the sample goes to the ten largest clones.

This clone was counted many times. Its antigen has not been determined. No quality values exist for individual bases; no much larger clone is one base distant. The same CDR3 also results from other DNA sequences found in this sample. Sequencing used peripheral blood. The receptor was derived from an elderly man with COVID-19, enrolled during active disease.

The CDR3 amino acid sequence is: CASSVQGLGEKLFF. The base sequence is TGTGCCAGCAGCGTACAGGGATTAGGCGAAAAACTGTTTTTT. Recombination connected TRBV5-6 to TRBJ1-4; matching of 6 bases hints at TRBD1 as the D gene. The germline V gene gives CDR1 as SGHDT and CDR2 as YYEEEE. Relative to germline, V is 4 bases shorter and J is 8 bases shorter, with 15 bases between their ends. The CDR3 contains 14 residues, cysteine and phenylalanine counted. Left in the record is the CDR3 DNA by itself, 42 bases read in frame from the first base.